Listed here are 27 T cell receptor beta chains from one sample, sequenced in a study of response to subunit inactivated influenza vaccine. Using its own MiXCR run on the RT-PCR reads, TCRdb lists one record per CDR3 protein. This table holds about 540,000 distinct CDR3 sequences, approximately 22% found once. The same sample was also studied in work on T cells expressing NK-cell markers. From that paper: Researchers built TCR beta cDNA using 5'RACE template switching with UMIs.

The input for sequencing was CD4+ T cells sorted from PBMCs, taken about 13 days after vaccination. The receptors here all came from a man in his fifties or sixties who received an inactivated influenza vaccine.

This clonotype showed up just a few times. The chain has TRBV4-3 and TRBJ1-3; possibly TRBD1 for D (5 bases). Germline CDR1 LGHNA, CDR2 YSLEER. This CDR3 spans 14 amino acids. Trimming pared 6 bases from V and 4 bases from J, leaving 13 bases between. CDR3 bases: TGCGCCAGCAGTCCGGACACCAAAGGAAACACCATATATTTT. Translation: CASSPDTKGNTIYF.

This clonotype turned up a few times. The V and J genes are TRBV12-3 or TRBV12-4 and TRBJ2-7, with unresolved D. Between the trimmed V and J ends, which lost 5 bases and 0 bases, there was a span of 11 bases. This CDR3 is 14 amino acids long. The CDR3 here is CASSLDGDSYEQYF. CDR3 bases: TGTGCCAGCAGTCTCGACGGAGACTCCTACGAGCAGTACTTC.

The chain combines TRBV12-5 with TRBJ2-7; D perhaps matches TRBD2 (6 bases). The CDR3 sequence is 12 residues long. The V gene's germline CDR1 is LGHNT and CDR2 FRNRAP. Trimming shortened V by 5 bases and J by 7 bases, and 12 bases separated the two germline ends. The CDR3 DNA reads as TGTGCTAGTGGTCCTAGCGATAGAGAGCAGTACTTC. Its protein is CASGPSDREQYF.

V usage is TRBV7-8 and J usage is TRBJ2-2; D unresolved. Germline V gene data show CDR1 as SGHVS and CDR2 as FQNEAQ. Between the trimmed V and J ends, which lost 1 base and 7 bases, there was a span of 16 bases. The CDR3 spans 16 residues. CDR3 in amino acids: CASSLVENPKGGELFF. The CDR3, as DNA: TGTGCCAGCAGCTTAGTGGAGAACCCTAAGGGCGGGGAGCTGTTTTTT.

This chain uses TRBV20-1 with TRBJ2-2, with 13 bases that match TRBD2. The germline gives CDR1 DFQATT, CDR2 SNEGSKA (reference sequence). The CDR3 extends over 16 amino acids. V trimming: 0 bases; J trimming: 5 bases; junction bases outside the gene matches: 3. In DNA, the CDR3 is TGCAGTGCTAGAGATCGGACTAGCGGGGGTACCGGGGAGCTGTTTTTT. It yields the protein CSARDRTSGGTGELFF.

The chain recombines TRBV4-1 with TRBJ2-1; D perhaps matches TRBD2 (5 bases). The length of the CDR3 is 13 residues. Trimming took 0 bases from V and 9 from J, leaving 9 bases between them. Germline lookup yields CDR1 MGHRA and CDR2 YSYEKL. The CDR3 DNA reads TGCGCCAGCAGCCAAGATCCCGGAGGTGAGCAGTTCTTC. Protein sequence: CASSQDPGGEQFF.

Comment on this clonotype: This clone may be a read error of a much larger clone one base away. The CDR3 coding sequence is TGCAGCGTTGCTGGACTAGCGGGAGGTGAGCAGTTCTTC. It codes for CSVAGLAGGEQFF. The V gene is TRBV29-1, the J gene TRBJ2-1, with 14 bases aligning to TRBD2. Germline loops: CDR1 SQVTM, CDR2 ANQGSEA. This CDR3 is 13 amino acids long. V dropped 4 bases and J dropped 9; count of bases not matched to a gene: 2.

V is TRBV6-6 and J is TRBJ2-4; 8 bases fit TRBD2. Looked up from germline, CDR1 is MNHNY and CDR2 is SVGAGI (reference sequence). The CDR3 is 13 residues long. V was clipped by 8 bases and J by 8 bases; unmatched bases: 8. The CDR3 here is CASVGTSGDIQYF. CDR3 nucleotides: TGTGCCAGCGTCGGGACTAGTGGTGACATTCAGTACTTC.

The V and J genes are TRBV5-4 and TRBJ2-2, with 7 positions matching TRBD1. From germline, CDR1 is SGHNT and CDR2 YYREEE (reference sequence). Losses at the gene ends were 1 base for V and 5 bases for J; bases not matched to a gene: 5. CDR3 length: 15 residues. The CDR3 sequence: CASSLPGQTTGELFF. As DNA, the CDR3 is TGTGCCAGCAGCTTGCCGGGACAGACAACCGGGGAGCTGTTTTTT.

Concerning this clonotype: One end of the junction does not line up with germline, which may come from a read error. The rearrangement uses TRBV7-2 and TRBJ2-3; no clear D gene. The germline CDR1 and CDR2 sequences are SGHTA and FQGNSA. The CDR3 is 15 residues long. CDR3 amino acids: CGSSLPVLRTDTQYF. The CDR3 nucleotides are TGTGGCAGCAGCTTACCCGTCCTACGCACAGATACGCAGTATTTT.

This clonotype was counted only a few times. CDR3 protein: CASSELRDRDVSSTDTQYF. The CDR3 DNA follows: TGTGCCAGCAGTGAATTACGGGACAGGGATGTTTCTAGCACAGATACGCAGTATTTT. The rearrangement uses TRBV6-1 and TRBJ2-3; 9 bases are a match to TRBD1. The CDR3 contains 19 residues. Germline V gene lookup returns CDR1 MNHNS and CDR2 SASEGT. The J segment lost 0 bases and the V segment lost 2 bases, leaving 12 bases of the junction unmatched.

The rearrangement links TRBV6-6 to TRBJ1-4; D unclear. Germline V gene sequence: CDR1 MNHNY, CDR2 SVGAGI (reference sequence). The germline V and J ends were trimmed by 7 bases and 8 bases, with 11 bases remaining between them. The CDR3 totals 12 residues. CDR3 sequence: CASKTVGEKLFF. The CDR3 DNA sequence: TGTGCCAGCAAGACGGTAGGCGAAAAACTGTTTTTT.

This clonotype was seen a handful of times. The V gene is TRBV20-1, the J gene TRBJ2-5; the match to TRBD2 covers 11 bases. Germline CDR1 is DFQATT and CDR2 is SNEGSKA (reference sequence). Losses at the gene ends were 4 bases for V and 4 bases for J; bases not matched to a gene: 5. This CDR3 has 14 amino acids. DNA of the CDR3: TGCAGTGCTACCCCCGGGACTAGCGGAGAGACCCAGTACTTC. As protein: CSATPGTSGETQYF.

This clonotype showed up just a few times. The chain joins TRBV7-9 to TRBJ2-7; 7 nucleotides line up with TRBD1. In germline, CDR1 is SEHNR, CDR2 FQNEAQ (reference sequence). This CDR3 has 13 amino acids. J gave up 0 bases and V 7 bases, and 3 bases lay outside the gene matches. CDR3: CASMGQRSYEQYF. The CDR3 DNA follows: TGTGCCAGCATGGGACAGCGCTCCTACGAGCAGTACTTC.

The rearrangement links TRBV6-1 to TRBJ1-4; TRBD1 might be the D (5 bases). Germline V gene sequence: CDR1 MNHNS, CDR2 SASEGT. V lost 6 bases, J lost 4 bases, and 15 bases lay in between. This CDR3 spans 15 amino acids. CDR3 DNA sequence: TGTGCCAGCAGACCGACGAGGGGTTTTAATGAAAAACTGTTTTTT. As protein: CASRPTRGFNEKLFF.

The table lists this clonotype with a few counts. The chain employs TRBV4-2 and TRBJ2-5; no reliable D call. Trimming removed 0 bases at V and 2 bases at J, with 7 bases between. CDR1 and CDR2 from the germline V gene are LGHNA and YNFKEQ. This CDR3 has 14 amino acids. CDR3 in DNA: TGTGCCAGCAGCCAAGAGGGTGGACAAGAGACCCAGTACTTC. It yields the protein CASSQEGGQETQYF.

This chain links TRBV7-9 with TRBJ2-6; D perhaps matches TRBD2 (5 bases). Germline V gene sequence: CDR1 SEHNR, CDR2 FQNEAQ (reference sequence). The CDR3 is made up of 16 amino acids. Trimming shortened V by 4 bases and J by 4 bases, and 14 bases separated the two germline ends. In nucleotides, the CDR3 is TGTGCCAGCAGCTGGTCCTGGGAGAGCGGGGCCAACGTCCTGACTTTC. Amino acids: CASSWSWESGANVLTF.

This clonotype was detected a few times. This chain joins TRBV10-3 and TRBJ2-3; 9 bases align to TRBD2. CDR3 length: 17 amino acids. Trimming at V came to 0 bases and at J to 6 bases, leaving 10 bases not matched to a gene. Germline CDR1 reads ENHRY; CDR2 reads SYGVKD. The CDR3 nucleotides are TGTGCCATCAGTGAGTCGCGGGGGGGCTCGCACTTCGATACGCAGTATTTT. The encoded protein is CAISESRGGSHFDTQYF.

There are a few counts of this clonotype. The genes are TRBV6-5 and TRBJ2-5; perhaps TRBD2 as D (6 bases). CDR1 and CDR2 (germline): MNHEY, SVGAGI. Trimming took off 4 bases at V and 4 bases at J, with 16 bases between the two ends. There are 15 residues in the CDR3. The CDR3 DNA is TGTGCCAGCAGTTTAATTCAGCAGGGAGGAGAGACCCAGTACTTC. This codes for CASSLIQQGGETQYF.

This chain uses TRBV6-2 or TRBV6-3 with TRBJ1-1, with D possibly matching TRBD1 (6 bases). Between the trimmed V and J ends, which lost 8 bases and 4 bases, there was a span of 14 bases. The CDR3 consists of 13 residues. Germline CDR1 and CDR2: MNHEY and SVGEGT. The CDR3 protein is CASENRERTEAFF. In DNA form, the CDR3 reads TGTGCCAGCGAAAACAGGGAACGCACTGAAGCTTTCTTT.

CDR3 sequence reads: CASSYSKGGSTDTQYF. CDR3 DNA: TGTGCCAGCAGTTACTCGAAAGGGGGAAGCACAGATACGCAGTATTTT. The rearrangement links TRBV6-5 to TRBJ2-3, with a tentative D call TRBD1 (6 bases). Per germline, CDR1 MNHEY and CDR2 SVGAGI. CDR3 length equals 16 residues. Trimming took 0 bases from V and 0 from J, leaving 10 bases between them.

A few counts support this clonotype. This chain's CDR3 is CASSQVFGVPAYNEQFF. CDR3 bases: TGCGCCAGCAGCCAAGTGTTCGGTGTACCGGCCTACAATGAGCAGTTCTTC. The V gene is TRBV4-3, the J gene TRBJ2-1; D uncertain. The CDR3 is made up of 17 amino acids. V was pared by 1 base and J by 2 bases, with 15 bases between. Germline V gene lookup returns CDR1 LGHNA and CDR2 YSLEER.

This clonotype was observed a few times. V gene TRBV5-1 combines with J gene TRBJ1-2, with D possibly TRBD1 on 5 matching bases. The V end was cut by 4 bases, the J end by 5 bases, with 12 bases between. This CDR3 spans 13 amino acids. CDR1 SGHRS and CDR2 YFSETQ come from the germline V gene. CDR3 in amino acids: CASSLTDAYGYTF. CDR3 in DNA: TGCGCCAGCAGCCTGACAGATGCTTATGGCTACACCTTC.

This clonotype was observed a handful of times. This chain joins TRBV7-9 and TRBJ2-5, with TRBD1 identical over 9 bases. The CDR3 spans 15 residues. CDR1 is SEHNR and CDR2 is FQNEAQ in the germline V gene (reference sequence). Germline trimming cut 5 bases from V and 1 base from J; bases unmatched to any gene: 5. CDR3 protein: CASSPGQGFQETQYF. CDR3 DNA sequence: TGTGCCAGCAGCCCGGGACAGGGTTTCCAAGAGACCCAGTACTTC. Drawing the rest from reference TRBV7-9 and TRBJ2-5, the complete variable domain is DTGVSQNPRHKITKRGQNVTFRCDPISEHNRLYWYRQTLGQGPEFLTYFQNEAQLEKSRLLSDRFSAERPKGSFSTLEIQRTEQGDSAMYLCASSPGQGFQETQYFGPGTRLLVL.

CDR3 nucleotide sequence: TGCAGTGCCAGCCCCGTACAGGGAGCGAACAATGAGCAGTTCTTC. This sequence encodes CSASPVQGANNEQFF. The rearrangement uses TRBV20-1 and TRBJ2-1; maybe TRBD1 (6 bases). The V end was cut by 6 bases, the J end by 5 bases, with 20 bases between. Germline V gene lookup returns CDR1 DFQATT and CDR2 SNEGSKA (reference sequence). The CDR3 length is 15 residues.

The CDR3 spells CASSQVVERGGPPYNEQFF. In DNA, the CDR3 is TGCGCCAGCAGCCAAGTCGTAGAGCGGGGGGGCCCCCCCTACAATGAGCAGTTCTTC. The chain recombines TRBV5-1 with TRBJ2-1; 10 nucleotides match TRBD2. Germline trimming cut 4 bases from V and 2 bases from J; bases unmatched to any gene: 15. This CDR3 region has 19 residues. Germline CDR1 reads SGHRS; CDR2 reads YFSETQ.

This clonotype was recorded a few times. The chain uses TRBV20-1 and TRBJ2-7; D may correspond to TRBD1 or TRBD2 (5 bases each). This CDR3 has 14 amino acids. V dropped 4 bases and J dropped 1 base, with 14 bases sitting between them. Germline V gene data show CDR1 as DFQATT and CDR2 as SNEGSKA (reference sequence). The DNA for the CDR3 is TGCAGTGCTACCTACCCGGGGCAGTCCTACGAGCAGTACTTC. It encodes CSATYPGQSYEQYF.